The 27 T cell receptor beta chains below all came from one sample that was sequenced in a study of T cell repertoires in ileal Crohn's disease (dated by TCRdb to between 2019 and 2020). In the paper's terms, the time point label means: inflamed ileum from the surgical specimen. Libraries were constructed by the immunoSEQ multiplex PCR assay. Held by TCRdb, this immuneACCESS table contains in-frame sequences only and omits some clones. Under half of the omission traces to an unresolved V gene where checked; the cause of the rest is unknown. This sample comprises several thousand clones, 85% of them detected only once. About 11% of the sample comes from the top ten. Sequencing used ileal tissue. The receptors here all came from an adult with Crohn's disease.

The table lists this clone with a count of one. The J gene is TRBJ2-1, the V gene TRBV18; D unclear. V was clipped by 2 bases and J by 2 bases, with 13 bases between them. CDR3 size: 16 residues. Germline CDR1 is KGHSH and CDR2 is LQKENI. The CDR3 DNA sequence: TGTGCCAGCTCACCAGGGTCGGCGAGTGCCTACAATGAGCAGTTCTTC. Protein sequence: CASSPGSASAYNEQFF.

The J gene is TRBJ1-1, the V gene TRBV25-1, with TRBD1 as a possible D gene (5 bases). Germline V CDR1 and CDR2: MGHDK, SYGVNS. This CDR3 is built from 14 residues. V gave up 4 bases and J gave up 3 bases, with 12 bases separating them. Written as DNA, the CDR3 is TGTGCCAGCAGTGCAGGGTTCGGGGACACTGAAGCTTTCTTT. Protein sequence: CASSAGFGDTEAFF.

The rearrangement joins TRBV5-1 to TRBJ2-1, with a weak D call TRBD1 (6 bases). The CDR3 covers 14 residues. Trimming left V 1 base short and J 5 bases short, with 10 bases between. Per the germline V gene, CDR1 is SGHRS and CDR2 is YFSETQ. CDR3 region: CASSLSRDNNEQFF. Here the CDR3 DNA reads TGCGCCAGCAGCTTGAGCAGGGACAACAATGAGCAGTTCTTC.

On this clone: This sample also contains other DNA sequences that code for the same CDR3. The chain has TRBV28 and TRBJ2-5; D is perhaps TRBD1 or TRBD2 (5 bases each). CDR1 is MDHEN, CDR2 SYDVKM, per germline. The CDR3 totals 12 residues. The V and J ends lost 6 bases and 5 bases respectively, with 10 bases between them. The CDR3 DNA is TGTGCCAGCAGGGGACCCGGGGAGACCCAGTACTTC. Translation gives CASRGPGETQYF.

This chain connects TRBV14 to TRBJ2-2; the D is unclear. Germline V CDR1 and CDR2: SGHDN, FVKESK. The CDR3 consists of 16 residues. The ends were cut back, 6 bases at V and 5 bases at J, with 19 bases in the middle. CDR3 sequence: CASRPTDRKATGELFF. CDR3 bases: TGTGCCAGCAGGCCCACGGACCGCAAGGCGACCGGGGAGCTGTTTTTT.

This clone was recorded once. The CDR3 region is CASSAGTISNQPQHF. CDR3 nucleotide sequence: TGTGCCAGCAGTGCCGGGACCATCAGCAATCAGCCCCAGCATTTT. The chain recombines TRBV6-1 with TRBJ1-5; possibly TRBD1 for D (5 bases). In germline, CDR1 is MNHNS, CDR2 SASEGT. This CDR3 comprises 15 residues. V shed 4 bases and J shed 1 base, with 11 bases lying between them.

V gene TRBV5-5 combines with J gene TRBJ2-2; a weak D match, TRBD2 (5 bases). This CDR3 has 16 residues. V was trimmed by 1 base and J by 5 bases, leaving 15 bases between them. Per the germline V gene, CDR1 is SGHKS and CDR2 is YYEKEE (reference sequence). CDR3: CASSLFSGGRTGELFF. CDR3 DNA: TGTGCCAGCAGCTTGTTCTCAGGTGGGAGAACCGGGGAGCTGTTTTTT.

The chain carries TRBV7-2 and TRBJ1-2; 9 positions agree with TRBD1. The CDR3 contains 17 residues. Trimming cost V 5 bases and J 8 bases; bases outside gene matches: 18. Germline CDR1 SGHTA, CDR2 FQGNSA. The CDR3 DNA is TGTGCCAGCAGCGGGGGACAGGGCGGAGGAAGCCTCGGGGGCTACACCTTC. This encodes CASSGGQGGGSLGGYTF.

The V gene is TRBV19, the J gene TRBJ2-2, with unresolved D. The CDR3 sequence is 13 residues long. Trimming removed 7 bases from V and 4 bases from J, with 10 bases in between. Germline lookup yields CDR1 LNHDA and CDR2 SQIVND (reference sequence). For the CDR3, the DNA is TGTGCCAGTACCCGACGCCTCACCGGGGAGCTGTTTTTT. This sequence encodes CASTRRLTGELFF.

This chain joins TRBV6-4 and TRBJ1-1; D might be TRBD1 (6 bases). Trimming removed 5 bases from V and 3 bases from J, with 10 bases in between. Germline V gene data show CDR1 as MRHNA and CDR2 as SNTAGT. The CDR3 contains 13 residues. CDR3 in DNA: TGTGCCAGCAGTCGGAACAGGGACACTGAAGCTTTCTTT. Amino acid sequence: CASSRNRDTEAFF.

This clone was picked up one time. The gene calls are TRBV9 and TRBJ2-5; 7 bases fit TRBD2. V shed 5 bases and J 7 bases; nucleotides not matched to a gene: 11. CDR1 SGDLS and CDR2 YYNGEE come from the germline V gene. This CDR3 is built from 14 residues. Here the CDR3 reads CASSPPTPGGTQYF. CDR3 in DNA: TGTGCCAGCAGTCCCCCGACACCGGGGGGGACCCAGTACTTC.

V and J are TRBV6-1 and TRBJ1-6; the D is unclear. V was cut by 2 bases and J by 8 bases, with 16 bases left in between. CDR1 and CDR2 from the germline V gene are MNHNS and SASEGT. This CDR3 contains 16 residues. The CDR3: CASSEPSAGFDSPLHF. Here the CDR3 DNA reads TGTGCCAGCAGTGAACCTAGCGCTGGGTTCGATTCACCCCTCCACTTT.

The chain uses TRBV6-1 and TRBJ2-1, with TRBD2 identical over 12 bases. The germline V gene encodes CDR1 MNHNS and CDR2 SASEGT. This CDR3 is 15 amino acids long. Unmatched junction bases numbered 4, after V lost 6 bases and J lost 4 bases. The CDR3: CASRGLAGLYNEQFF. The CDR3 DNA follows: TGTGCCAGCAGAGGACTAGCGGGACTATACAATGAGCAGTTCTTC.

This clone was detected only once. The chain recombines TRBV5-1 with TRBJ1-2; 7 bases agree with TRBD1. V lost 5 bases, J lost 1 base, and 5 bases stayed unmatched. There are 14 residues in the CDR3. Germline V gene data show CDR1 as SGHRS and CDR2 as YFSETQ. The CDR3 nucleotides read TGCGCCAGCAGTTGGGACAGTATTAACTATGGCTACACCTTC. Translation gives CASSWDSINYGYTF. Using reference TRBV5-1 and TRBJ1-2 for the parts outside the CDR3, the full variable domain is KAGVTQTPRYLIKTRGQQVTLSCSPISGHRSVSWYQQTPGQGLQFLFEYFSETQRNKGNFPGRFSGRQFSNSRSEMNVSTLELGDSALYLCASSWDSINYGYTFGSGTRLTVV.

J is TRBJ2-5 and V is TRBV5-1; 11 bases agree with TRBD1. The V and J ends lost 4 bases and 5 bases, in that order; junction bases with no gene match: 7. The germline gives CDR1 SGHRS, CDR2 YFSETQ. The CDR3 spans 15 residues. The DNA of the CDR3 is TGCGCCAGCAGCCCTGGGGACAGGGGGTATGAGACCCAGTACTTC. It yields the protein CASSPGDRGYETQYF. The whole variable domain, remainder taken from reference TRBV5-1 and TRBJ2-5, is KAGVTQTPRYLIKTRGQQVTLSCSPISGHRSVSWYQQTPGQGLQFLFEYFSETQRNKGNFPGRFSGRQFSNSRSEMNVSTLELGDSALYLCASSPGDRGYETQYFGPGTRLLVL.

This clone was seen a handful of times. The chain links TRBV6-6 to TRBJ2-7, with a possible D match to TRBD2 (5 bases). Germline CDR1 reads MNHNY; CDR2 reads SVGAGI (reference sequence). The CDR3 runs to 14 residues. V was cut by 5 bases and J by 7 bases, with 18 bases left in between. This CDR3 reads CASSPEGTTLEQYF. Written as DNA, the CDR3 is TGTGCCAGCAGTCCCGAGGGTACAACTCTGGAGCAGTACTTC.

CDR3 in amino acids: CASSVPHSGDSNYEQYF. The CDR3 coding sequence is TGCGCCAGCTCGGTGCCCCATTCGGGCGACTCTAACTACGAGCAGTACTTC. The chain links TRBV10-1 to TRBJ2-7; D is ambiguous. The V gene lost 8 bases and the J gene lost 3 bases, with 26 bases spanning the gap. Germline V gene sequence: CDR1 WNHNN, CDR2 SYGVQD (reference sequence). The CDR3 has 17 residues.

This clone was detected only once. The gene calls are TRBV7-2 and TRBJ1-1; D unclear. Trimming removed 0 bases from V and 4 bases from J, with 9 bases in between. Germline CDR1 SGHTA, CDR2 FQGNSA. The CDR3 is made up of 14 amino acids. CDR3 in amino acids: CASSLAVRSTEAFF. For the CDR3, the DNA is TGTGCCAGCAGCTTAGCAGTGCGGAGCACTGAAGCTTTCTTT.

V gene TRBV6-6 combines with J gene TRBJ2-7; TRBD1 might be the D (7 bases). The CDR3 loop spans 14 amino acids. V shed 11 bases and J shed 0 bases, with 17 bases lying between them. CDR1 and CDR2 from the germline V gene are MNHNY and SVGAGI (reference sequence). The chain's CDR3 is CAARAGQNSYEQYF. In nucleotides, the CDR3 is TGTGCCGCCAGGGCGGGACAGAACTCCTACGAGCAGTACTTC.

The gene calls are TRBV5-5 and TRBJ2-2; 7 bases are shared with TRBD1. Germline trimming cut 0 bases from V and 5 bases from J; bases unmatched to any gene: 4. Germline CDR1 SGHKS, CDR2 YYEKEE (reference sequence). The CDR3 runs 15 residues. The CDR3 nucleotides read TGTGCCAGCAGCTTGGACGACAGGGTTACCGGGGAGCTGTTTTTT. This translates into CASSLDDRVTGELFF.

The rearrangement joins TRBV27 to TRBJ1-3, with D perhaps TRBD1 (6 bases). CDR3 length: 14 residues. Germline lookup yields CDR1 MNHEY and CDR2 SMNVEV (reference sequence). The V end lost 6 bases, the J end lost 4 bases, and 13 bases lay between the germline ends. The chain's CDR3 is CASSAGGPGNTIYF. CDR3 coding DNA: TGTGCCAGCAGCGCGGGGGGGCCCGGAAACACCATATATTTT.

This sequence joins TRBV28 and TRBJ1-6; TRBD1 is a possible D gene (6 bases). Trimming took off 3 bases at V and 12 bases at J, with 21 bases between the two ends. The CDR3 sequence is 16 residues long. CDR1 is MDHEN, CDR2 SYDVKM, per germline. DNA of the CDR3: TGTGCCAGCAGTTTTTACTGGCAAACAGGGCCCGAACCCCTCCACTTT. Amino acids: CASSFYWQTGPEPLHF.

This clone was seen a handful of times. CDR3 residues: CSARGQPEAFF. As DNA, the CDR3 is TGCAGTGCTAGGGGACAGCCTGAAGCTTTCTTT. The V call is TRBV20-1, the J call TRBJ1-1, with 7 positions matching TRBD1. The CDR3 is 11 amino acids. CDR1 and CDR2 from the germline V gene are DFQATT and SNEGSKA (reference sequence). V was clipped by 3 bases and J by 6 bases; unmatched bases: 1.

The chain recombines TRBV4-1 with TRBJ1-3; D call uncertain. V dropped 1 base and J dropped 1 base, with 11 bases sitting between them. There are 16 residues in the CDR3. Germline V gives CDR1 MGHRA, CDR2 YSYEKL. CDR3 amino acids: CASSQGLVVSGNTIYF. CDR3 DNA sequence: TGCGCCAGCAGCCAAGGTCTAGTGGTTTCTGGAAACACCATATATTTT.

The rearrangement uses TRBV18 and TRBJ2-7; 11 nucleotides agree with TRBD1. Germline trimming cut 4 bases from V and 1 base from J; bases unmatched to any gene: 3. Germline loops: CDR1 KGHSH, CDR2 LQKENI. The CDR3 contains 15 residues. Written as DNA, the CDR3 is TGTGCCAGCTCACGTGGGACAGGGGGGTCCTACGAGCAGTACTTC. Protein sequence: CASSRGTGGSYEQYF.

V and J are TRBV7-2 and TRBJ1-1; a possible D gene is TRBD1 (5 bases). Germline CDR1 reads SGHTA; CDR2 reads FQGNSA. Trimming left V 5 bases short and J 6 bases short, with 10 bases between. The CDR3 covers 12 residues. The CDR3 sequence is CASSQGRAEAFF. CDR3 nucleotides: TGTGCCAGCAGCCAGGGCAGGGCTGAAGCTTTCTTT.

The chain couples TRBV5-1 to TRBJ2-1, with D possibly matching TRBD1 (5 bases). The CDR3 contains 14 residues. Looked up from germline, CDR1 is SGHRS and CDR2 is YFSETQ. V shed 1 base and J shed 6 bases, with 11 bases lying between them. CDR3 coding DNA: TGCGCCAGCAGCTTGACAGGATACCTCAATGAGCAGTTCTTC. It is translated as CASSLTGYLNEQFF.